This T cell receptor beta chain was documented in a study of T cells in Graves' hyperthyroidism and ophthalmopathy. Study results and limitations: Ophthalmopathy prediction by the model preceded onset by a median roughly 6.3 months. Expanded thyroid clonotypes (above 0.001) were mostly also found in blood.

RNA transcripts yielded amplified TCR beta CDR3 regions. A first-round RT-PCR of the TCR CDR3 used the HTBI primer set. TCRdb called the multiplex PCR reads again in MiXCR, with one record for every CDR3 protein. The profile shows 540,000 or so distinct CDR3 sequences, about 43% of them singletons. This clonotype was seen many times. Its target is unknown. Clinical symptoms, serum thyroxine, TRAb, thyroid ultrasound and orbital computed tomography informed diagnoses. Trimming shortened V by 6 bases and J by 4 bases, and 9 bases separated the two germline ends. The CDR3 is made up of 12 amino acids. Germline V CDR1 and CDR2: MDHEN, SYDVKM.

The sample taken for sequencing was peripheral blood or thyroid tissue (not recorded which). This TCR was recovered from an adult woman with Graves' disease, either hyperthyroidism or ophthalmopathy (not recorded which). The chain combines TRBV28 with TRBJ1-2; D call uncertain. The CDR3 region is CASRYRFYGYTF. The CDR3 DNA reads TGTGCCAGCAGGTACAGATTCTATGGCTACACCTTC.